This T cell receptor beta chain appears in the sequencing data of a study of T cells in Graves' hyperthyroidism and ophthalmopathy. Study-level background: Before any treatment, at initial diagnosis, peripheral blood was collected.

Template material for amplifying TCR beta CDR3 regions consisted of RNA transcripts. First-round RT-PCR with HTBI primers amplified the TCR CDR3 region. TCRdb redid the calling of the multiplex PCR reads with MiXCR, one entry per CDR3 protein. The sample has about 380,000 distinct CDR3 sequences; about 13% are singletons. Trimming pared 5 bases from V and 6 bases from J, leaving 16 bases between. This CDR3 has 13 residues. In germline, CDR1 is GTSNPN, CDR2 SVGIG (reference sequence). Diagnostic assessment was based on clinical symptoms, serum thyroxine and TRAb, thyroid ultrasound and orbital computed tomography.

What was sequenced was blood. The chain recombines TRBV30 with TRBJ1-1; the D is unclear. The receptor's source is a man between 25 and 39 years old with Graves' hyperthyroidism that later progressed to Graves' ophthalmopathy. In nucleotides, the CDR3 is TGTGCCTGGTGCTCGGTGATCCACTCTGAAGCTTTCTTT. This sequence encodes CAWCSVIHSEAFF.